These 13 T cell receptor beta chains came from one sample sequenced in a study of a mutant IDH1 vaccine in newly diagnosed glioma. Regarding time point: baseline, week 1 (first vaccination visit). The sample's treatment: pre-vaccination baseline after standard-of-care therapy. Data came from immunoSEQ multiplex PCR; TCRdb stores just in-frame clones and leaves some out. The sample comprises some 67,000 clones, around 82% of which are singletons, and 4.6% rests with the top ten. Here the sequenced sample was peripheral blood mononuclear cells (PBMCs), taken from a glioma patient treated with radiotherapy, temozolomide or both. These receptors all stem from a woman between 18 and 29 years old with glioma. Some clones in this sample may be carry-over from other donors' samples.

This clone occurred once. The V call is TRBV9, the J call TRBJ2-3, with TRBD1 matching over 7 bases. The CDR3 contains 15 residues. Germline CDR1 is SGDLS and CDR2 is YYNGEE. With V trimmed by 0 bases and J by 1 base, 2 bases remained unmatched. The CDR3 is CASSVGTGGTDTQYF. For the CDR3, the DNA is TGTGCCAGCAGCGTAGGGACAGGCGGCACAGATACGCAGTATTTT.

The rearrangement links TRBV27 to TRBJ1-4; D might be TRBD1 (5 bases). The CDR3 length is 15 residues. Trimming cost V 6 bases and J 4 bases, with 15 bases left between them. Germline assignment: CDR1 MNHEY and CDR2 SMNVEV (reference sequence). CDR3 loop: CASSQSGLFNEKLFF. CDR3 sequence (DNA): TGTGCCAGCAGCCAATCGGGACTGTTTAATGAAAAACTGTTTTTT.

The V call is TRBV6-5, the J call TRBJ2-7; perhaps TRBD2 as D (5 bases). Germline V gives CDR1 MNHEY, CDR2 SVGAGI. V was cut by 7 bases and J by 6 bases, with 16 bases left in between. The CDR3 consists of 13 residues. This CDR3 is CASTLAGGREQYF. The CDR3, as DNA: TGTGCCAGCACCTTGGCGGGCGGGCGCGAGCAGTACTTC.

CDR3 in DNA: TGTGCCAGCAGTTCGGGACTAGCGGGAGTTAATGAGCAGTTCTTC. Protein sequence: CASSSGLAGVNEQFF. The gene calls are TRBV27 and TRBJ2-1; 14 bases align to TRBD2. After removal of 4 bases from V and 7 bases from J, the junction contained 3 bases not matched to a gene. This CDR3 comprises 15 residues. The V gene's germline CDR1 is MNHEY and CDR2 SMNVEV (reference sequence).

The genes are TRBV7-9 and TRBJ1-2; 7 nucleotides line up with TRBD1. CDR1 is SEHNR, CDR2 FQNEAQ, per germline (reference sequence). This CDR3 is built from 15 residues. J gave up 3 bases and V 5 bases, and 9 bases lay outside the gene matches. Here the CDR3 DNA reads TGTGCCAGCAGCCCATCGGACAGGCCTTACTATGGCTACACCTTC. The encoded protein is CASSPSDRPYYGYTF.

The V call is TRBV29-1, the J call TRBJ1-5; D is possibly TRBD1 (6 bases). The CDR3 is made up of 14 amino acids. Trimming shortened V by 4 bases and J by 7 bases, and 17 bases separated the two germline ends. CDR1 SQVTM and CDR2 ANQGSEA come from the germline V gene. This CDR3 reads CSVGEGGIGQPQHF. CDR3 bases: TGCAGCGTTGGGGAAGGGGGTATCGGACAGCCCCAGCATTTT.

V gene TRBV18 combines with J gene TRBJ1-5, with TRBD1 as a possible D gene (5 bases). CDR1 and CDR2 from the germline V gene are KGHSH and LQKENI. CDR3 length equals 14 residues. Trimming removed 3 bases at V and 7 bases at J, with 13 bases between. CDR3 bases: TGTGCCAGCTCACCGACAGTGGAGGGACAGCCCCAGCATTTT. Amino acids: CASSPTVEGQPQHF. Combining the CDR3 with reference TRBV18 and TRBJ1-5 gives the whole variable domain NAGVMQNPRHLVRRRGQEARLRCSPMKGHSHVYWYRQLPEEGLKFMVYLQKENIIDESGMPKERFSAEFPKEGPSILRIQQVVRGDSAAYFCASSPTVEGQPQHFGDGTRLSIL.

The genes are TRBV7-9 and TRBJ1-2; TRBD1 might be the D (5 bases). The CDR3 extends over 15 amino acids. Trimming removed 0 bases from V and 4 bases from J, with 12 bases in between. In germline, CDR1 is SEHNR, CDR2 FQNEAQ (reference sequence). CDR3 region: CASSLAQGKGYGYTF. The DNA of the CDR3 is TGTGCCAGCAGCTTAGCCCAGGGAAAAGGCTATGGCTACACCTTC.

The chain recombines TRBV14 with TRBJ1-2; no clear D. The CDR3 runs to 14 residues. CDR1 SGHDN and CDR2 FVKESK come from the germline V gene. The V gene lost 1 base and the J gene lost 6 bases, with 12 bases spanning the gap. The CDR3 region has the DNA TGTGCCAGCAGCCAAGGTGGGGATGTGCATGGCTACACCTTC. Protein: CASSQGGDVHGYTF.

J is TRBJ1-1 and V is TRBV9; D gene ambiguous. Trimming removed 0 bases at V and 9 bases at J, with 12 bases between. Germline V gives CDR1 SGDLS, CDR2 YYNGEE. This CDR3 is built from 13 residues. The CDR3 region has the DNA TGTGCCAGCAGCGTAGTGGCAGACTCGCAAGCTTTCTTT. It yields the protein CASSVVADSQAFF. Looking up the rest from reference TRBV9 and TRBJ1-1 gives the full variable domain: DSGVTQTPKHLITATGQRVTLRCSPRSGDLSVYWYQQSLDQGLQFLIQYYNGEERAKGNILERFSAQQFPDLHSELNLSSLELGDSALYFCASSVVADSQAFFGQGTRLTVV.

The gene calls are TRBV14 and TRBJ1-4; no clear D gene. V lost 2 bases to trimming and J lost 7 bases, with 23 bases between them. Germline CDR1 is SGHDN and CDR2 is FVKESK. The CDR3 extends over 18 amino acids. CDR3 DNA sequence: TGTGCCAGCAGCCAACCTAACAGTTACGATTACCGAGGTGAAAAACTGTTTTTT. Residues: CASSQPNSYDYRGEKLFF.

The chain is built from TRBV5-1 and TRBJ1-2, with TRBD1 as a possible D gene (6 bases). V was shortened by 1 base and J by 5 bases, with 12 bases between the two germline ends. The germline CDR1 and CDR2 sequences are SGHRS and YFSETQ. This CDR3 comprises 14 residues. The CDR3 region has the DNA TGCGCCAGCAGCTTGAAGGGGGGGGAGTATGGCTACACCTTC. This translates into CASSLKGGEYGYTF.

There are a few counts of this clone. The chain is built from TRBV29-1 and TRBJ1-1; weak D call: TRBD1 (5 bases). The CDR3 length is 11 residues. Trimming left V 7 bases short and J 1 base short, with 7 bases between. Germline assignment: CDR1 SQVTM and CDR2 ANQGSEA. CDR3 amino acids: CSAGENTEAFF. CDR3 DNA sequence: TGCAGCGCGGGGGAGAACACTGAAGCTTTCTTT.